Listed below are T cell receptor beta chains from one sample, sequenced in a study of CD8+ T cells in alopecia areata. Assay: immunoSEQ multiplex PCR; the TCRdb copy retains only in-frame clones and omits some. The sample records a few hundred thousand clones, 35% to 45% being singletons. The specimen comprised CD4+ T cells sorted from blood, sampled at week 34, from a patient treated with tofacitinib. The receptors were gathered from a human donor with alopecia areata. Both conserved end residues are part of each CDR3. The D gene is left open where the match is weak. Size tells how often a clone was seen (once, few, many) or the class of an expanded clone, and some rows leave it out.

d_call,j_call,v_call,clone_size,cdr3_nt,cdr3_aa
NA,TRBJ1-3,TRBV7-8,NA,TGTGCCAGCAGCTTACGGGCCCCACAGGGTTCTGGAAACACCATATATTTT,CASSLRAPQGSGNTIYF
TRBD2,TRBJ2-5,TRBV9,NA,TGTGCCAGCAGCGTAGCTACCGGACTAGGATTATGGGAGACCCAGTACTTC,CASSVATGLGLWETQYF
NA,TRBJ1-1,TRBV7-3,NA,TGTGCCAGCAGCTTAACAGGGTACCAAACTGAAGCTTTCTTT,CASSLTGYQTEAFF
TRBD1,TRBJ2-7,TRBV28,few,TGTGCCAGCAGTTCCTCCGGGACAGGGGTCTACGAGCAGTACTTC,CASSSSGTGVYEQYF
TRBD1,TRBJ2-6,TRBV30,NA,TGTGCCACCCCACAGGGGTCTGGGGCCAACGTCCTGACTTTC,CATPQGSGANVLTF
NA,TRBJ1-1,TRBV25-1,NA,TGTGCCAGCAGTGAGGTAGGGGCGGACACTGAAGCTTTCTTT,CASSEVGADTEAFF
NA,TRBJ1-4,TRBV30,NA,TGTGCCTGGAGTGAACAGAGTAATGAAAAACTGTTTTTT,CAWSEQSNEKLFF
NA,TRBJ2-7,TRBV28,few,TGTGCCAGCAGTTTATTCGGGGAGCAGTACTTC,CASSLFGEQYF
TRBD1,TRBJ1-2,TRBV4-1,NA,TGCGCCAGCAGCCGCGGCCAGGGGGGCCACTATGGCTACACCTTC,CASSRGQGGHYGYTF
NA,TRBJ1-6,TRBV2,NA,TGTGCCAGCTGGGGCCAGGGAAACTCACCCCTCCACTTT,CASWGQGNSPLHF
TRBD1,TRBJ1-5,TRBV6-5,once,TGTGCCAGCAGTTACCTAGGGACAGGGGATCAGCCCCAGCATTTT,CASSYLGTGDQPQHF
NA,TRBJ2-7,TRBV5-1,once,TGCGCCAGCAGCTTGGGACCCACGCCCTACGAGCAGTACTTC,CASSLGPTPYEQYF
NA,TRBJ2-2,TRBV14,many,TGTGCCAGCAGCCAAATCTCTACCGGGGAGCTGTTTTTT,CASSQISTGELFF
TRBD1,TRBJ1-1,TRBV29-1,few,TGCAGCGTTATGGGACAGATGAACACTGAAGCTTTCTTT,CSVMGQMNTEAFF
NA,TRBJ1-2,TRBV29-1,few,TGCAGCGTTGACAGGGTTGGAGTCGGCTACACCTTC,CSVDRVGVGYTF
NA,TRBJ2-7,TRBV30,NA,TGTGCCTGGAGTTTCCCCCCCGGGATCTTACTCCACGAGCAGTACTTC,CAWSFPPGILLHEQYF
NA,TRBJ2-7,TRBV6-1,NA,TGTGCCAGCAGCCTTAGCGCAGGGTACGAGCAGTACTTC,CASSLSAGYEQYF
NA,TRBJ2-5,TRBV29-1,NA,TGCAGCGTTGGACGCGACAGCCAAGAGACCCAGTACTTC,CSVGRDSQETQYF
NA,TRBJ1-1,TRBV19,NA,TGTGCCAGTAGCAGAGAAAATATGAACACTGAAGCTTTCTTT,CASSRENMNTEAFF
TRBD2,TRBJ2-3,TRBV5-1,NA,TGCGCCAGCAGCTTGGATGCGGGAGTTGGACCAGATACGCAGTATTTT,CASSLDAGVGPDTQYF
TRBD2,TRBJ2-1,TRBV30,NA,TGTGCCTGGAGTCACGCGGGGACTAGGAGCAATGAGCAGTTCTTC,CAWSHAGTRSNEQFF
NA,TRBJ1-1,TRBV9,few,TGTGCCAGCAGCGTAGAGGGGGAGGGCACTGAAGCTTTCTTT,CASSVEGEGTEAFF
NA,TRBJ1-5,TRBV2,NA,TGTGCCAGCACCACTAACATGAATCAGCCCCAGCATTTT,CASTTNMNQPQHF
NA,TRBJ2-1,TRBV19,few,TGTGCCAGTAGTATAAATGAGGTGGGCTACAATGAGCAGTTCTTC,CASSINEVGYNEQFF
NA,TRBJ1-2,TRBV5-4,NA,TGTGCCAGCAGCCCCCTACGTGGGGGGGCTAGCTATGGCTACACCTTC,CASSPLRGGASYGYTF
NA,TRBJ2-1,TRBV18,many,TGTGCCAGCTCACCAGAGCGCAAATACAATGAGCAGTTCTTC,CASSPERKYNEQFF
TRBD1,TRBJ1-2,TRBV23-1,many,TGCGCCAGCAGTCAAAGAAGGGACAGCCCCTATGGCTACACCTTC,CASSQRRDSPYGYTF
TRBD1,TRBJ2-3,TRBV9,NA,TGTGCCAGCAGCGTTACCGGGACAGCAGCAGATACGCAGTATTTT,CASSVTGTAADTQYF
NA,TRBJ2-1,TRBV2,NA,TGTGCCAGCAGTGATCCGCCTAGCGTATCCAACAATGAGCAGTTCTTC,CASSDPPSVSNNEQFF
TRBD1,TRBJ1-1,TRBV30,NA,TGTGCCTGGCATCGGACAGGCGGCACAGCTTTCTTT,CAWHRTGGTAFF
NA,TRBJ2-2,TRBV30,NA,TGTGCCTGCCCCCTAGGGAGGTGGCAGGGTAACACCGGGGAGCTGTTTTTT,CACPLGRWQGNTGELFF
NA,TRBJ2-3,TRBV7-2,NA,TGTGCCAGCAGCTTTCCGGGACCCTACACAGATACGCAGTATTTT,CASSFPGPYTDTQYF
NA,TRBJ1-1,TRBV11-2,NA,TGTGCCAGCAGCTTAGGGACAGTGAACACTGAAGCTTTCTTT,CASSLGTVNTEAFF
NA,TRBJ1-1,TRBV5-1,once,TGCGCCAGCAGCCCCCGACAGAACACTGAAGCTTTCTTT,CASSPRQNTEAFF
TRBD1,TRBJ2-3,TRBV6-6,NA,TGTGCCAGCAGCCGACAGGGGGCAGATACGCAGTATTTT,CASSRQGADTQYF
TRBD1,TRBJ2-5,TRBV19,few,TGTGCCAGTACATCGGGACAGGAAGAGACCCAGTACTTC,CASTSGQEETQYF
NA,TRBJ2-3,TRBV19,NA,TGTGCCAGTAGTATCTCGCGCGTGGCAGATACGCAGTATTTT,CASSISRVADTQYF
NA,TRBJ2-5,TRBV2,NA,TGTGCCAGCAGTGAAGCGCGGGTGCGCCAGGGGATAGAGACCCAGTACTTC,CASSEARVRQGIETQYF
TRBD1,TRBJ2-7,TRBV6-6,NA,TGTGCCACCTCCCGGGACAGGGGCTACGAGCAGTACTTC,CATSRDRGYEQYF
TRBD1,TRBJ1-6,TRBV2,few,TGTGCCAGCAGGGAGACAGGGGTGGGTTCACCCCTCCACTTT,CASRETGVGSPLHF
NA,TRBJ1-6,TRBV6-6,few,TGTGCCAGCAGTTACGGAGCCAATTCACCCCTCCACTTT,CASSYGANSPLHF
NA,TRBJ2-7,TRBV27,NA,TGTGCCAGCAGTTTAAGCCCCAAACCCTACGAGCAGTACTTC,CASSLSPKPYEQYF
NA,TRBJ1-2,TRBV18,NA,TGTGCCAGCTCACCACCGAGTCTCGGCGATAACTATGGCTACACCTTC,CASSPPSLGDNYGYTF
NA,TRBJ2-5,TRBV10-3,NA,TGTGCCATCAGTTTAGGGGAGAGGGAGACCCAGTACTTC,CAISLGERETQYF
TRBD2,TRBJ2-5,TRBV9,once,TGTGCCGGCAGCGCTAGCGGGAGGACCGGTGAGACCCAGTACTTC,CAGSASGRTGETQYF
NA,TRBJ1-1,TRBV6-6,NA,TGTGCCAGCAAATTCCAAGACACTGAAGCTTTCTTT,CASKFQDTEAFF
NA,TRBJ2-6,TRBV30,NA,TGTGCCTGGAGGACAGCCGGGGCCAACGTCCTGACTTTC,CAWRTAGANVLTF
NA,TRBJ1-5,TRBV19,NA,TGTGCCGCGGGGCAGGGAGGCAATCAGCCCCAGCATTTT,CAAGQGGNQPQHF
TRBD1,TRBJ1-5,TRBV4-1,few,TGCGCCAGCAGCCCCCTTTACAGGGGGCCTCAGCCCCAGCATTTT,CASSPLYRGPQPQHF
TRBD1,TRBJ1-1,TRBV4-1,NA,TGCGCCAGCAGCCGGACGGGACAGGGGGTCGAAGCTTTCTTT,CASSRTGQGVEAFF
TRBD1,TRBJ2-1,TRBV9,NA,TGTGCCAGCAGCCTCCGGACAGGGACCGAGCAGTTCTTC,CASSLRTGTEQFF
TRBD1,TRBJ1-2,TRBV7-9,NA,TGTGCCAGCAGCTTAGGACAGGGAAACTATGGCTACACCTTC,CASSLGQGNYGYTF
TRBD1,TRBJ2-3,TRBV7-9,few,TGTGCCAGCAGCTCGGATCGACAGGGGATAGATACGCAGTATTTT,CASSSDRQGIDTQYF